This TCR beta chain was documented in a study of shared clonotypes between healthy human individuals. Across the whole study: Used for every donor were three CD4 naive, three CD4 memory, two CD8 naive and one CD8 memory plate.

Study findings and constraints: Naive subsets generally exceeded memory subsets in estimated richness.

Researchers divided each subset's genomic DNA evenly across several immunoSEQ plates. Replicate sorted-subset PCRs were loaded with 150 to 250 ng DNA, tens of thousands of T cell genomes. The protocol was immunoSEQ multiplex PCR, while the TCRdb copy is restricted to in-frame clones and leaves out a portion. This sample has roughly 2.6 million clones, with over 85% found just once. For this clone: Its specificity is unknown.

This receptor was obtained from a man younger than 30 in good health. Sequenced material: naive CD4+ T cells sorted from blood. Stated subset: CD45RA+ positively selected.

CDR3 residues: CASSGTGGETQYF. The CDR3, as DNA: TGCGCCAGCAGTGGAACAGGGGGGGAGACCCAGTACTTC. The gene calls are TRBV5-1 and TRBJ2-5; 8 positions agree with TRBD1. CDR3 length: 13 residues. Per the germline V gene, CDR1 is SGHRS and CDR2 is YFSETQ. The J segment lost 5 bases and the V segment lost 5 bases, leaving 5 bases of the junction unmatched. The full variable domain, in which reference TRBV5-1 and TRBJ2-5 provide the parts outside the CDR3, is KAGVTQTPRYLIKTRGQQVTLSCSPISGHRSVSWYQQTPGQGLQFLFEYFSETQRNKGNFPGRFSGRQFSNSRSEMNVSTLELGDSALYLCASSGTGGETQYFGPGTRLLVL.